Sequencing of this TCR beta chain was carried out in a study of shared clonotypes between healthy human individuals. About the study: The composition of the donors was a couple of women and a few men aged 18 to 49.

Study findings and constraints: Researchers found naive subsets generally carried larger estimated richness than memory subsets.

About this clone: Its target is not known.

Caucasian adults residing in Nashville, Tennessee made up all the donors. This CDR3 is built from 13 residues. CDR1 and CDR2 from the germline V gene are MNHNY and SVGAGI (reference sequence). Trimming took 6 bases from V and 3 from J, leaving 9 bases between them. Deep was the level at which the assay was run. Sequenced by immunoSEQ multiplex PCR; TCRdb stores in-frame clones only, minus some. The data hold some 2,400,000 clones, with approximately 96% observed a single time. V usage is TRBV6-6 and J usage is TRBJ2-4; D is uncertain. This TCR came from a man younger than 35 in good health. Specimen: naive CD4+ T cells sorted from blood. The subset is: CD45RA+ positively selected. The CDR3 DNA reads TGTGCCAGCAGCCCCGAAAACAAAAACATTCAGTACTTC. It translates to CASSPENKNIQYF.